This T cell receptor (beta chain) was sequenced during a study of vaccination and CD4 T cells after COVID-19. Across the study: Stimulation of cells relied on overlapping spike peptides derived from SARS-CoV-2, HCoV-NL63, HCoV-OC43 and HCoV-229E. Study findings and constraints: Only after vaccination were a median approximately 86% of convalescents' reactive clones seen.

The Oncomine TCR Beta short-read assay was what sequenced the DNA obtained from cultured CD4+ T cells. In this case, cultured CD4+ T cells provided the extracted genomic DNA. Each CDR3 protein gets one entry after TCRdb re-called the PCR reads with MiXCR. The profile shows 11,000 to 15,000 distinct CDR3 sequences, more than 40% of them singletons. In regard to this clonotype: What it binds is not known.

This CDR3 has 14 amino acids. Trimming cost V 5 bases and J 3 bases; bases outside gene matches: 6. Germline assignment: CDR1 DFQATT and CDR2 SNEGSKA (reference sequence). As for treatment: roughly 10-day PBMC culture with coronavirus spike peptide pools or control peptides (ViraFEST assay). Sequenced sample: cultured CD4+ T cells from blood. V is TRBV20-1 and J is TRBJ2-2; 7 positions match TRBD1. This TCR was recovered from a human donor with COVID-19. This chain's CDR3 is CSAPSTGYTGELFF. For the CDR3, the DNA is TGCAGTGCTCCTTCGACAGGGTACACCGGGGAGCTGTTTTTT.